This T cell receptor (beta chain) was observed in a study of blood T cells in healthy people across ages. Study-wide background: Using template switching, researchers captured about one barcoded beta molecule for each two T cells. The study, taken as a whole, reports: Reliance upon unsorted PBMCs precluded definitive naive versus antigen-experienced comparison.

CDR1 MNHNY and CDR2 SVGAGI come from the germline V gene (reference sequence). CDR3 length equals 14 residues. V was cut by 7 bases and J by 2 bases, with 13 bases left in between. A second PCR of 7 to 11 cycles used a sample-barcoded 5' primer and a J-beta primer mix. A 12-random-nucleotide template-switch adaptor tagged each cDNA molecule. TCRdb ran MiXCR on the 5' RACE reads and lists one entry per CDR3 protein. This table holds hundreds of thousands of distinct CDR3 sequences, 58% found once. This clonotype was seen a few times. What it binds is not known. Sequencing input: blood. The receptor's source is a young man in good health. The chain employs TRBV6-6 and TRBJ2-3; D possibly uses TRBD1 or TRBD2 (5 bases each). For the CDR3, the DNA is TGTGCCAGCACCACGGGACCATACACAGATACGCAGTATTTT. It yields the protein CASTTGPYTDTQYF.